This T cell receptor beta chain was recorded in a study of long-term antiretroviral therapy in people with HIV (dated by TCRdb to the early 2020s). Broadly, across the study: The earliest samples were collected about a decade before the 2015 WHO recommendation for immediate ART, when ART was typically delayed until CD4 counts fell. A retrospective serial study tested whether changes in peripheral blood TRB repertoire composition and diversity were associated with ART initiation and durable HIV suppression. From fewer than 35 adults with confirmed HIV infection, the cohort provided some 200 cryopreserved PBMC samples, gathered serially across a mean of around 6 years (range 1-12). Eleven of the 30 participants with HIV were female. No cross-contamination during QIAcube processing was seen in test extractions of a monoclonal T-cell line run alongside around 34 polyclonal samples.

Results the study describes overall, beyond this receptor: Owing to limited PBMC availability, only the TCR beta chain was sequenced, without alpha chain pairing. CDR3 length ranges in HIV repertoires were narrower than in controls, and network structure suggested an antigen-experienced repertoire with only a slight naive shift after ART. The repertoire was dominated across all time points by expanded TRB clones identified before ART initiation, although this dominance was seen to fluctuate and to decrease in many PLHIV after ART. The samples span the years 2004 to 2017, and the ART regimens used at that time may not be as effective as current regimens. No data were available on ART adherence, viral resistance or therapy changes, limiting inferences about post-ART repertoire changes. Starting ART was linked to a significant rise in TRB diversity, yet even with long-term ART the diversity remained significantly lower than in transplant donor controls. Unsorted PBMC were profiled instead of sorted CD4+ and CD8+ T cells because pre-ART samples had limited cell numbers.

To be included, a participant needed at least one PBMC sample from before ART initiation plus at least two post-ART samples. Every participant with HIV received treatment in the United States of America. Before DNA extraction, cryopreserved samples of roughly 0.95-10 million PBMC were thawed and washed. At the time of the earliest PBMC sample for each participant with HIV, ages ranged from roughly 23 to 60 years. Each participant contributed PBMC samples from 1-4 timepoints before ART initiation and 2-8 timepoints after ART initiation, with a median of 7 samples. For every participant, serial HIV viral load, CD4+ T-cell count, ART history and demographic data were obtained. Genomic DNA was extracted from unsorted PBMC with a Qiagen kit on a QIAcube, processed in batches of 12 samples. The immunoSEQ hsTCRB v3.0 assay was used at survey level resolution to sequence the TRB variable region. TRB sequencing targeted a depth of about 40,000-55,000 T-cell genomes per sample. TRB libraries were pooled and sequenced on an Illumina MiSeq using a v3 150-cycle kit. The paper's processing steps were these. Analysis of repertoires was carried out in R inside a reproducible Nextflow workflow spanning QC, data transformation and analysis. LymphoSeq2, an R package for AIRR-Seq data exploration, was used to implement custom analyses. A few samples that yielded fewer than 5000 total TRB sequences were excluded, so that 188 HIV repertoires were analyzed. Among the 170 to 200 retained HIV repertoires, some 60 were collected before ART initiation and around 130 after ART initiation. Repertoires were downsampled to 5000 TRB nucleotide sequences, with summary statistics averaged over 100 downsampling iterations. TRB sequences were retained for analysis only if CDR3 regions of at least seven amino acids were present. Two measures captured diversity: a Shannon entropy-derived clonality score and the Gini coefficient. Repertoire networks linked the top 5000 CDR3 amino acid sequences whenever two sequences differed by an edit distance of one. For TRB CDR3 amino acid sequences, GLIPH2 was used to predict antigen specificity groups and MHC restriction. To flag known associations with CMV, EBV, HIV or tissue antigens, CDR3 amino acid sequences were compared against VDJdb and McPAS-TCR. Pre-ART, post-ART and control groups were compared with Wilcoxon signed-rank tests and Holm-Bonferroni correction. Sourced from immuneACCESS, this table was stored by TCRdb with only in-frame sequences that have V and J called. A share of the clones is absent; for the studies checked, an unresolved V gene accounts for under half, and the remainder has no known explanation. The V and J calls and the clone size are those of that table, but D and trimming were determined from the DNA. This sample is represented by roughly 17,000 clones; around 77% of them were singletons. The biggest ten clones account for roughly a tenth of the sample.

Measured from the cysteine to the phenylalanine, the CDR3 is 12 residues long. Here the CDR3 DNA is all that survives: 36 bases in frame from base 1. Between the V and J ends, shortened by 0 bases and 5 bases respectively, the junction contains 5 bases. CDR1 SGHKS and CDR2 YYEKEE are derived from the germline V gene (reference sequence). Details on this clone: Its antigen is unknown. Base quality data are lacking; no much larger clone is found one base away.

This specimen consisted of unsorted PBMCs, obtained 2.3 years after starting antiretroviral therapy. This receptor was obtained from a middle-aged woman with HIV. Here the chain combines TRBV5-5 and TRBJ1-2; no D gene is confidently identified. The CDR3 has the sequence CASSLGSYGYTF. The DNA sequence follows: TGTGCCAGCAGCTTGGGATCGTATGGCTACACCTTC.